This TCR beta chain was documented in a study of CD8+CD57+ T cells in acquired aplastic anemia (dated by TCRdb to the late 2010s). As for the study more broadly: A mean of approximately 3 ug of DNA, ranging from about 0.2 to 27.4 ug, was extracted from sorted CD4+ and CD8+ cells. Healthy donor samples averaged around 10 million reads for CD4+ and about 11 million for CD8+ cells.

The investigation overall reported the following: No significant difference in CD8+ Simpson's diversity was found between patients and healthy controls (P=0.060). Although 25 to 30 CD8+ CDR3 sequences were shared by patients and controls, these sequences appeared highly expressed in patients and within the immunodominant clones of patients.

The CDR3 contains 13 residues, cysteine and phenylalanine counted. The retained sequence is limited to the CDR3, 39 bases, with the frame set at the first base. Taken from the germline V gene, the CDR1 and CDR2 loops are SGHRS and YFSETQ. The study deep-sequenced TCR repertoires of sorted CD4+ and CD8+ blood T cells from severe aplastic anemia patients and healthy subjects. Ficoll-Paque density gradient centrifugation was used to isolate peripheral blood mononuclear cells. Before DNA was extracted, CD4+ and CD8+ T cells were sorted using either FACS or magnetic beads. Genomic DNA served as template for TCR beta VDJ combination and CDR3 sequence profiling. An Illumina HiSeq 2000 was used for TCR repertoire sequencing. On the study's bioinformatics: TRBV/TRBJ rearrangement plots, CDR3 size and DJ length profiles, and Simpson's diversity index were used to evaluate the repertoires. Whichever DNA sequence was most abundant in the deep sequencing data was defined as the immunodominant clone. CDR3 amino acid sequences were checked for sharing between subjects and were compared against published repertoires and the VDJdb database. TCRdb handled the public reads itself, with Q25 trimming in fastp and clone calling in MiXCR, and kept productive beta chains. A single entry per CDR3 protein holds the most common genes and DNA from its merged rows. These V and J calls originate from TCRdb's pipeline instead of the authors' own analysis. The sample data list 350,000 to 450,000 distinct CDR3 sequences, and 60% to 80% of these were observed just once. In total, the top ten clones hold 4% of the sample.

Note on this clonotype: What antigen it recognizes has not been identified. Germline is not matched at one junction end, which may reflect a read error.

The rearranged chain carries TRBV5-1 and TRBJ2-5, with TRBD2 perhaps the D gene, on 6 matching bases. The TCR sequence derives from a human donor in good health, serving as a control. The sample comprised sorted CD4+, CD8+, or CD8+CD57+ T cells (not recorded which) from PBMCs. The DNA sequence follows: TGTGCCAGCAGCTTGGGGGGAAACGAAGACCAGTACTTC. Its amino acids are CASSLGGNEDQYF.